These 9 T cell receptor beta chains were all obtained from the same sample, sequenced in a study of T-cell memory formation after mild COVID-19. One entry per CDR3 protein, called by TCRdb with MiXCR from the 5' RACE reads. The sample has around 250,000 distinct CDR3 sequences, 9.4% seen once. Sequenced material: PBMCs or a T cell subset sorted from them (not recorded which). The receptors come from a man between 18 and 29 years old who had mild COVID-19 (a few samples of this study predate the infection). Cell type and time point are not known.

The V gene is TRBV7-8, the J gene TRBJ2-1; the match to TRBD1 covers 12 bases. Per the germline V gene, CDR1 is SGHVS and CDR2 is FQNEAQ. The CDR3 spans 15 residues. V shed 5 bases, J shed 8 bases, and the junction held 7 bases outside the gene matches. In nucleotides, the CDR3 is TGTGCCAGCAGCGTGCGGGGACAGGGGGCTTATGAGCAGTTCTTC. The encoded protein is CASSVRGQGAYEQFF.

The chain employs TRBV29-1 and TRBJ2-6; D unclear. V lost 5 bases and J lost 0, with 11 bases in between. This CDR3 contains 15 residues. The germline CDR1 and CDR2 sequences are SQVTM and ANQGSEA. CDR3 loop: CSVQLPGSGANVLTF. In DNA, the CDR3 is TGCAGCGTTCAGCTCCCTGGCTCTGGGGCCAACGTCCTGACTTTC.

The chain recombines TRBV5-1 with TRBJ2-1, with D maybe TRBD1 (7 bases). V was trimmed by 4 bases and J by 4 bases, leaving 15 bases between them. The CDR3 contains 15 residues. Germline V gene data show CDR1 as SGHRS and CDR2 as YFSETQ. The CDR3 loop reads CASSPQGGQYNEQFF. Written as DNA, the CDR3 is TGCGCCAGCAGCCCCCAGGGGGGTCAGTACAATGAGCAGTTCTTC.

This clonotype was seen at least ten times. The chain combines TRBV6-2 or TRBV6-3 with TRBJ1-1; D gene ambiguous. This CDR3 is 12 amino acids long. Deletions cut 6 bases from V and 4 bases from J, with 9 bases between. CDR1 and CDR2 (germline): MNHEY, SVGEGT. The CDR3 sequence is CASSPTTTEAFF. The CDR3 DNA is TGTGCCAGCAGCCCTACCACCACTGAAGCTTTCTTT.

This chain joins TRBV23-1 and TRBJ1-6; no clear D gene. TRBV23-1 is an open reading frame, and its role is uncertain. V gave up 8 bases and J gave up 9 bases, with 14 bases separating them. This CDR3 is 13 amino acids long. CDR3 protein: CASDQISVSPLHF. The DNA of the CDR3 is TGCGCCAGCGACCAGATATCAGTTTCACCCCTCCACTTT.

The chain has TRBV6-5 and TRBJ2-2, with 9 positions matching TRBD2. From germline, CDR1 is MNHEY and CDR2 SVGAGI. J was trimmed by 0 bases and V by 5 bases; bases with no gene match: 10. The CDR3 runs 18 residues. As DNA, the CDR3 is TGTGCCAGCAGTCCCTCGCGGCGGGGGGGTCCGAACACCGGGGAGCTGTTTTTT. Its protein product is CASSPSRRGGPNTGELFF.

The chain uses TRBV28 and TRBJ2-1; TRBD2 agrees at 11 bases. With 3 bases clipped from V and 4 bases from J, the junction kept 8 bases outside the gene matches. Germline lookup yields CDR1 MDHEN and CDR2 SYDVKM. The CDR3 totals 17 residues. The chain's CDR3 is CASSFGASGGTYNEQFF. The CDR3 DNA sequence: TGTGCCAGCAGTTTCGGGGCTAGCGGGGGGACGTACAATGAGCAGTTCTTC.

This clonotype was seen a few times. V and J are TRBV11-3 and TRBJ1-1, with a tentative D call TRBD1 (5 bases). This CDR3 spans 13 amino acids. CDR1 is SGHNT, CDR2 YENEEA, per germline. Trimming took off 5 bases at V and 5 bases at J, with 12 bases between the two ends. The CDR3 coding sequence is TGTGCCAGCAGCGAGAGGGGCGGAACTGAAGCTTTCTTT. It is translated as CASSERGGTEAFF.

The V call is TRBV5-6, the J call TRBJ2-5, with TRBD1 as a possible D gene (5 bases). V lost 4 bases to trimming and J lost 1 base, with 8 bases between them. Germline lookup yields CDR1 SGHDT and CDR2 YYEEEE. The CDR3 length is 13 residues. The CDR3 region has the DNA TGTGCCAGCAGCAAGGACACCCAAGAGACCCAGTACTTC. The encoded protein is CASSKDTQETQYF.